These 28 T cell receptor beta chains came from one sample sequenced in a study of cytotoxic CD8 clonotypes in ibrutinib-treated CLL. Sequencing used immunoSEQ multiplex PCR; TCRdb keeps in-frame clones, though not all of them. The data contain about 50,000 clones, 50% to 70% of them seen just once; the ten biggest clones take up approximately 24%. Specimen: PBMCs, collected at disease progression, from a patient treated with ibrutinib. All receptors come from a human donor with chronic lymphocytic leukemia.

The chain is built from TRBV19 and TRBJ2-1; D is perhaps TRBD1 or TRBD2 (6 bases each). This CDR3 spans 15 amino acids. Trimming stripped 3 bases from V and 8 bases from J, with 17 bases between. Germline CDR1 reads LNHDA; CDR2 reads SQIVND (reference sequence). CDR3 residues: CASSIRYWGADEQFF. CDR3 nucleotide sequence: TGTGCCAGTAGTATCCGGTATTGGGGGGCCGATGAGCAGTTCTTC.

The V and J genes are TRBV29-1 and TRBJ1-1; no firm D call. The CDR3 contains 10 residues. Germline assignment: CDR1 SQVTM and CDR2 ANQGSEA. The V end lost 5 bases, the J end lost 7 bases, and 8 bases lay between the germline ends. The CDR3 here is CSVSSLEAFF. The CDR3 DNA reads as TGCAGCGTTTCCTCGCTTGAAGCTTTCTTT.

V usage is TRBV7-2 and J usage is TRBJ2-1; 8 positions match TRBD1. With 2 bases clipped from V and 6 bases from J, the junction kept 6 bases outside the gene matches. The CDR3 runs 15 residues. Germline values: CDR1 SGHTA, CDR2 FQGNSA. This CDR3 reads CASSLQGARSNEQFF. CDR3 DNA: TGTGCCAGCAGCTTACAGGGGGCGCGATCCAATGAGCAGTTCTTC.

The rearrangement joins TRBV7-2 to TRBJ2-5; D remains unclear. Germline V gene lookup returns CDR1 SGHTA and CDR2 FQGNSA. Deletions cut 2 bases from V and 2 bases from J, with 9 bases between. This CDR3 contains 14 residues. The DNA for the CDR3 is TGTGCCAGCAGCTTATTCCCTCCTCAAGAGACCCAGTACTTC. Translation gives CASSLFPPQETQYF.

Here the CDR3 DNA reads TGCGCCAGCAGCTTGGGACAGGGGAATACCAACGAGCAGTACTTC. It translates to CASSLGQGNTNEQYF. This chain connects TRBV5-1 to TRBJ2-7; 8 bases map to TRBD1. The CDR3 is 15 residues long. CDR1 SGHRS and CDR2 YFSETQ come from the germline V gene. The junction had 7 bases not matched to a gene; V was cut back by 0 bases and J by 5 bases.

The rearrangement links TRBV28 to TRBJ2-5; 9 bases line up with TRBD2. CDR1 MDHEN and CDR2 SYDVKM come from the germline V gene. V dropped 5 bases and J dropped 4; count of bases not matched to a gene: 8. The CDR3 spans 15 residues. CDR3 DNA sequence: TGTGCCAGCAGTCCGATTAGCGGGGGCCCAGAGACCCAGTACTTC. The encoded protein is CASSPISGGPETQYF.

The chain links TRBV2 to TRBJ1-2; D ambiguous. Germline CDR1 and CDR2: SNHLY and FYNNEI. CDR3 length: 15 residues. The V end was cut by 6 bases, the J end by 0 bases, with 14 bases between. CDR3: CASRPLLLANYGYTF. CDR3 DNA: TGTGCCAGCAGGCCCCTCCTGTTAGCTAACTATGGCTACACCTTC.

The chain carries TRBV19 and TRBJ1-5, with D maybe TRBD1 (5 bases). Germline CDR1 and CDR2: LNHDA and SQIVND (reference sequence). The CDR3 has 15 amino acids. V lost 5 bases and J lost 4, with 15 bases in between. CDR3 residues: CASSVRRGANQPQHF. CDR3 sequence (DNA): TGTGCCAGTAGTGTGCGGAGGGGAGCGAATCAGCCCCAGCATTTT.

The chain uses TRBV25-1 and TRBJ2-7; D ambiguous. The V gene's germline CDR1 is MGHDK and CDR2 SYGVNS. This CDR3 has 12 residues. The germline V and J ends were trimmed by 4 bases and 4 bases, with 8 bases remaining between them. The CDR3: CASSVSRYEQYF. As DNA, the CDR3 is TGTGCCAGCAGTGTTAGTAGGTACGAGCAGTACTTC.

A note on this clone: Other DNA sequences of this sample code for an identical CDR3. The chain carries TRBV2 and TRBJ2-7; no reliable D call. Germline loops: CDR1 SNHLY, CDR2 FYNNEI. The ends were cut back, 2 bases at V and 3 bases at J, with 5 bases in the middle. There are 12 residues in the CDR3. CDR3: CASSEQDYEQYF. DNA for the CDR3: TGTGCCAGCAGTGAACAGGACTACGAGCAGTACTTC.

V is TRBV4-1 and J is TRBJ1-3, with D unclear. Trimming took 1 base from V and 2 from J, leaving 6 bases between them. The CDR3 sequence is 14 residues long. Germline assignment: CDR1 MGHRA and CDR2 YSYEKL. CDR3 region: CASSQAGAGNTIYF. CDR3 sequence (DNA): TGCGCCAGCAGCCAAGCCGGGGCTGGAAACACCATATATTTT.

V and J are TRBV28 and TRBJ1-2, with D maybe TRBD1 (5 bases). The ends were cut back, 2 bases at V and 5 bases at J, with 9 bases in the middle. The CDR3 is 13 amino acids. Per the germline V gene, CDR1 is MDHEN and CDR2 is SYDVKM. The CDR3 loop reads CASSLDGGYGYTF. CDR3 nucleotide sequence: TGTGCCAGCAGTTTAGACGGGGGTTATGGCTACACCTTC.

This clone turned up a few times. This chain links TRBV9 with TRBJ2-7; 7 bases are shared with TRBD2. This CDR3 is built from 15 residues. CDR1 SGDLS and CDR2 YYNGEE come from the germline V gene. V trimming: 4 bases; J trimming: 2 bases; junction bases outside the gene matches: 9. CDR3 amino acids: CASSSFVGGTYEQYF. The CDR3 nucleotides are TGTGCCAGCAGCAGCTTCGTGGGAGGGACCTACGAGCAGTACTTC.

This chain uses TRBV7-6 with TRBJ2-3; D is possibly TRBD2 (6 bases). From germline, CDR1 is SGHVS and CDR2 FNYEAQ. This CDR3 has 17 amino acids. The V gene lost 0 bases and the J gene lost 6 bases, with 19 bases spanning the gap. CDR3 amino acids: CASSLAGGTQLGDTQYF. The CDR3 DNA reads as TGTGCCAGCAGCTTAGCGGGAGGCACCCAGCTGGGCGATACGCAGTATTTT.

The genes are TRBV27 and TRBJ2-6, with D unresolved. The CDR3 loop spans 17 amino acids. Trimming shortened V by 3 bases and J by 0 bases, and 12 bases separated the two germline ends. The germline V gene encodes CDR1 MNHEY and CDR2 SMNVEV (reference sequence). The CDR3 loop is CASSFNGRTSGANVLTF. The CDR3 DNA reads as TGTGCCAGCAGTTTTAACGGCAGGACCTCTGGGGCCAACGTCCTGACTTTC.

The chain carries TRBV28 and TRBJ2-7; D ambiguous. From germline, CDR1 is MDHEN and CDR2 SYDVKM. The CDR3 has 11 residues. The ends were cut back, 3 bases at V and 9 bases at J, with 9 bases in the middle. CDR3 amino acids: CASSFGNTQYF. The CDR3 bases are TGTGCCAGCAGTTTCGGCAATACGCAGTACTTC.

This clone was counted a few times. The chain employs TRBV18 and TRBJ1-5; D not certain. Trimming took off 6 bases at V and 7 bases at J, with 16 bases between the two ends. This CDR3 is built from 14 residues. Germline V gene sequence: CDR1 KGHSH, CDR2 LQKENI. The CDR3 DNA reads TGTGCCAGCTCTCAGGAGGACGCGCGGCAGCCCCAGCATTTT. This gives the protein CASSQEDARQPQHF.

CDR3 residues: CASSPRVVRGQEQYF. The CDR3 nucleotides read TGTGCCAGCAGCCCCCGAGTTGTTAGGGGGCAAGAGCAGTACTTC. The rearrangement joins TRBV7-2 to TRBJ2-7, with TRBD1 identical over 7 bases. Germline values: CDR1 SGHTA, CDR2 FQGNSA. Unmatched junction bases numbered 14, after V lost 5 bases and J lost 7 bases. The CDR3 has 15 residues. The variable domain in full, completed from reference TRBV7-2 and TRBJ2-7, reads GAGVSQSPSNKVTEKGKDVELRCDPISGHTALYWYRQSLGQGLEFLIYFQGNSAPDKSGLPSDRFSAERTGGSVSTLTIQRTQQEDSAVYLCASSPRVVRGQEQYFGPGTRLTVT.

The chain has TRBV5-4 and TRBJ2-7; no clear D. The CDR3 is made up of 15 amino acids. Germline CDR1 SGHNT, CDR2 YYREEE (reference sequence). Trimming removed 1 base from V and 0 bases from J, with 11 bases in between. CDR3 in DNA: TGTGCCAGCAGCTTGTCCCCGCCGGCCTCCTACGAGCAGTACTTC. It is translated as CASSLSPPASYEQYF.

The chain couples TRBV28 to TRBJ1-6; 8 nucleotides match TRBD1. Trimming at V came to 6 bases and at J to 5 bases, leaving 9 bases not matched to a gene. CDR3 size: 16 residues. Germline CDR1 is MDHEN and CDR2 is SYDVKM. The CDR3 protein is CASSYPTTGDNSPLHF. CDR3 nucleotides: TGTGCCAGCAGCTACCCAACGACAGGGGATAATTCACCCCTCCACTTT.

This clone has only a few counts. This chain connects TRBV11-2 to TRBJ1-2; D ambiguous. Germline V gene data show CDR1 as SGHAT and CDR2 as FQNNGV. This CDR3 comprises 13 residues. V was clipped by 8 bases and J by 4 bases, with 14 bases between them. The CDR3 sequence is CASGVRRGYGYTF. The CDR3 coding sequence is TGTGCCAGCGGAGTGAGACGGGGCTATGGCTACACCTTC. Based on the CDR3 plus reference TRBV11-2 and TRBJ1-2, the full variable domain is EAGVAQSPRYKIIEKRQSVAFWCNPISGHATLYWYQQILGQGPKLLIQFQNNGVVDDSQLPKDRFSAERLKGVDSTLKIQPAKLEDSAVYLCASGVRRGYGYTFGSGTRLTVV.

This chain connects TRBV6-5 to TRBJ1-2; no reliable D call. The V gene's germline CDR1 is MNHEY and CDR2 SVGAGI. The CDR3 contains 11 residues. Trimming took 4 bases from V and 10 from J, leaving 10 bases between them. The CDR3 loop reads CASSSGVIYTF. Written as DNA, the CDR3 is TGTGCCAGCAGTTCTGGGGTAATCTACACCTTC.

V gene TRBV7-2 combines with J gene TRBJ1-1; 9 nucleotides agree with TRBD1. V shed 5 bases, J shed 5 bases, and the junction held 9 bases outside the gene matches. The CDR3 totals 15 residues. Germline V gene sequence: CDR1 SGHTA, CDR2 FQGNSA. The CDR3 loop is CASSEWDRVRTEAFF. CDR3 bases: TGTGCCAGCAGCGAATGGGACAGGGTAAGAACTGAAGCTTTCTTT.

The gene calls are TRBV9 and TRBJ1-3; 7 bases are a match to TRBD1. J gave up 0 bases and V 0 bases, and 0 bases lay outside the gene matches. CDR1 SGDLS and CDR2 YYNGEE come from the germline V gene. CDR3 size: 15 residues. CDR3 residues: CASSVGQGSGNTIYF. CDR3 in DNA: TGTGCCAGCAGCGTAGGACAGGGCTCTGGAAACACCATATATTTT.

The genes are TRBV7-8 and TRBJ2-3; 10 nucleotides match TRBD1. The ends lost 2 bases at V and 2 bases at J; junction bases unmatched: 10. Germline loops: CDR1 SGHVS, CDR2 FQNEAQ. The CDR3 is 18 amino acids. The CDR3 coding sequence is TGTGCCAGCAGCTTATTAGACCGGGACAGGGGATTCACAGATACGCAGTATTTT. This gives the protein CASSLLDRDRGFTDTQYF.

The rearrangement links TRBV7-6 to TRBJ2-7; 12 nucleotides match TRBD1. The CDR3 loop spans 17 amino acids. Germline trimming cut 4 bases from V and 5 bases from J; bases unmatched to any gene: 12. Germline CDR1 and CDR2: SGHVS and FNYEAQ. The CDR3 protein is CASSSRRGTGGFNEQYF. Written as DNA, the CDR3 is TGTGCCAGCAGCTCCAGGAGGGGGACAGGGGGCTTCAACGAGCAGTACTTC.

This clone showed up just a few times. V and J are TRBV19 and TRBJ2-7; no definite D call. The CDR3 runs 11 residues. Trimming removed 5 bases at V and 1 base at J, with 3 bases between. CDR1 and CDR2 (germline): LNHDA, SQIVND (reference sequence). The CDR3 protein is CASSGSYEQYF. The CDR3 bases are TGTGCCAGTAGTGGATCCTACGAGCAGTACTTC.

The rearrangement links TRBV19 to TRBJ2-7; TRBD2 aligns across 9 bases. This CDR3 has 15 amino acids. V trimming: 4 bases; J trimming: 4 bases; junction bases outside the gene matches: 8. Germline values: CDR1 LNHDA, CDR2 SQIVND (reference sequence). The DNA of the CDR3 is TGTGCCAGTAGTACCGCGCTAGCGGGATTTTACGAGCAGTACTTC. Protein sequence: CASSTALAGFYEQYF.